This TCR beta chain was sequenced during a study of a mutant IDH1 vaccine in newly diagnosed glioma. Study-level results: Evidence of vaccine-induced immune responses was documented in about 93% of patients.

This CDR3 is built from 14 residues. CDR1 SNHLY and CDR2 FYNNEI come from the germline V gene. V was clipped by 6 bases and J by 2 bases; unmatched bases: 3. The repertoire was sequenced with immunoSEQ multiplex PCR; TCRdb's copy has only in-frame clones and lacks some. This table has 30,000 or so clones, more than 70% appearing once. The time point: week 47, end of study. In the vaccine, a single dose held 300 ug of the mutant IDH1 20-mer peptide, along with topical imiquimod. Patients in the study were vaccinated eight times, receiving shots in weeks 1, 3, 5, 7, 11, 15, 19 and 23. As concerns this clone: What it binds is not known.

Sequencing was performed on PBMCs, taken from a glioma patient whose treatment included an IDH1 peptide vaccine. The chain recombines TRBV2 with TRBJ2-2; TRBD2 matches 7 bases. This sequence originates from a middle-aged man with glioma. CDR3 in DNA: TGTGCCAGCAGCCAGCGGGGTAACACCGGGGAGCTGTTTTTT. This codes for CASSQRGNTGELFF.